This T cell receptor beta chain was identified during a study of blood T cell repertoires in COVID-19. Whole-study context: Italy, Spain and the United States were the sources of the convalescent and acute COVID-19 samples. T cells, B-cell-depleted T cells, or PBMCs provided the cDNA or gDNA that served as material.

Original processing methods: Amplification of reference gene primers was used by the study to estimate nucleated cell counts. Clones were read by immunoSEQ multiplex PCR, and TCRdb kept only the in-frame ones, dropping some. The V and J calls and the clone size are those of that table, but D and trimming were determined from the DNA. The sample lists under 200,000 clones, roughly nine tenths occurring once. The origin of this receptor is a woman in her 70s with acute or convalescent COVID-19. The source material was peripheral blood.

CDR3 sequence (DNA): TGTGCCAGCAGCTATGGGACAGGGGGCGTCGGCTCTGGAAACACCATATATTTT. Translating gives CASSYGTGGVGSGNTIYF. V usage is TRBV5-6 and J usage is TRBJ1-3; TRBD1 matches at 12 bases. Germline loops: CDR1 SGHDT, CDR2 YYEEEE. CDR3 length: 18 amino acids. The trim removed 3 bases at V and 0 bases at J, leaving 7 bases unmatched.